These T cell receptor beta chains were read from a single sample in a study of TIL therapy for anti-PD-1-resistant metastatic lung cancer. Sequencing used immunoSEQ multiplex PCR; TCRdb keeps in-frame clones, though not all of them. The sample has roughly 17,000 clones, less than 80% seen once; the top ten hold around 33%. Sequenced material: blood, taken at baseline. The source of these receptors is a person between 25 and 79 years old with non-small cell lung cancer. CDR3s include the opening cysteine and the closing phenylalanine or tryptophan. Fields, in order: CDR3 length, clone size, D gene, V gene, J gene, CDR3 DNA, CDR3 protein. D genes are given only for firm matches. Clone size is stated in some rows and not others, as once, few, many or a class when expanded.

length: 13
size: -
D: -
V: TRBV6-5
J: TRBJ1-2
DNA: TGTGCCAGCAGTTACGGGCAGAGCTCAGGCTACACCTTC
CDR3: CASSYGQSSGYTF

length: 12
size: -
D: -
V: TRBV9
J: TRBJ2-3
DNA: TGTGCCAGCGGGGGGGCCGAAGATACGCAGTATTTT
CDR3: CASGGAEDTQYF

length: 13
size: -
D: TRBD2
V: TRBV28
J: TRBJ2-1
DNA: TGTGCCAGCAGTCAGACTAGCGGGAGGGCCGCGGTCTTC
CDR3: CASSQTSGRAAVF

length: 16
size: -
D: TRBD2
V: TRBV9
J: TRBJ2-5
DNA: TGTGCCAGCAGCGTGGGACTAGCGGGAGGGGGGGAGACCCAGTACTTC
CDR3: CASSVGLAGGGETQYF

length: 14
size: -
D: -
V: TRBV10-1
J: TRBJ2-4
DNA: TGCGCCAGCAGTGACGGGGTTGAGGTAAACATTCAGTACTTC
CDR3: CASSDGVEVNIQYF

length: 13
size: -
D: -
V: TRBV2
J: TRBJ1-2
DNA: TGTGCCAGCACCCTAGAGGGTTCCTATGGCTACACCTTC
CDR3: CASTLEGSYGYTF

length: 19
size: few
D: TRBD2
V: TRBV10-3
J: TRBJ2-5
DNA: TGTGCCATCAGTGAGGGTCCCCCGGGACTAGCGGGATTCCAAGAGACCCAGTACTTC
CDR3: CAISEGPPGLAGFQETQYF

length: 17
size: few
D: TRBD1
V: TRBV28
J: TRBJ1-5
DNA: TGTGCCAGCCGTCACACCGGACAGGGTATTAGCAATCAGCCCCAGCATTTT
CDR3: CASRHTGQGISNQPQHF

length: 17
size: -
D: TRBD2
V: TRBV5-4
J: TRBJ2-3
DNA: TGTGCCAGCAGCTTGGGACTAGCGGGGGGAACCACAGATACGCAGTATTTT
CDR3: CASSLGLAGGTTDTQYF

length: 11
size: -
D: -
V: TRBV20-1
J: TRBJ2-1
DNA: TGCAGTGCCCCAGGTTTCAATGAGCAGTTCTTC
CDR3: CSAPGFNEQFF

length: 16
size: once
D: -
V: TRBV11-3
J: TRBJ2-1
DNA: TGTGCCAGCAGCTTAGATAGTGGGGGGGCCTTCAATGAGCAGTTCTTC
CDR3: CASSLDSGGAFNEQFF

length: 13
size: -
D: -
V: TRBV5-6
J: TRBJ1-1
DNA: TGTGCCAGCAGCTTGGGAACGGGCACTGAAGCTTTCTTT
CDR3: CASSLGTGTEAFF

length: 16
size: few
D: TRBD1
V: TRBV15
J: TRBJ1-6
DNA: TGTGCCGCAAGCAGGGGGCGGTTGTTGGGTAATTCACCCCTCCACTTT
CDR3: CAASRGRLLGNSPLHF

length: 16
size: -
D: TRBD1
V: TRBV5-1
J: TRBJ2-7
DNA: TGCGCCAGCAGCCCCCTACCGGGACAGGGGCTCTACGAGCAGTACTTC
CDR3: CASSPLPGQGLYEQYF